These 11 T cell receptor beta chains were sequenced from one sample in a study of cytotoxic CD8 clonotypes in ibrutinib-treated CLL. Clones were sequenced by immunoSEQ multiplex PCR, and TCRdb holds only the in-frame ones, with some missing. The repertoire includes more than 150,000 clones, approximately 68% of them detected once, and about an eighth sits in the top ten. Specimen: PBMCs, collected after 24 months of ibrutinib treatment. These receptors came from a human donor with chronic lymphocytic leukemia.

The chain couples TRBV29-1 to TRBJ2-1; D gene uncertain. Germline V gene lookup returns CDR1 SQVTM and CDR2 ANQGSEA. This CDR3 spans 11 amino acids. Deletions cut 6 bases from V and 7 bases from J, with 10 bases between. This CDR3 is CSVRTANEQFF. The CDR3 nucleotides read TGCAGCGTAAGGACGGCTAATGAGCAGTTCTTC.

The rearrangement links TRBV15 to TRBJ2-7; D uncertain. The CDR3 sequence is 11 residues long. V was clipped by 8 bases and J by 4 bases, with 9 bases between them. The germline V gene encodes CDR1 LNHNV and CDR2 YYDKDF (reference sequence). The CDR3 loop reads CATEIGYEQYF. In DNA, the CDR3 is TGTGCCACCGAGATCGGGTACGAGCAGTACTTC.

This rearrangement joins TRBV27 to TRBJ1-5, with D perhaps matching TRBD1 (6 bases). The CDR3 runs to 17 residues. Germline CDR1 reads MNHEY; CDR2 reads SMNVEV (reference sequence). V gave up 6 bases and J gave up 0 bases, with 18 bases separating them. CDR3 loop: CASRGRYRDNSNQPQHF. CDR3 sequence (DNA): TGTGCCAGCAGGGGGAGATACAGGGACAATAGCAATCAGCCCCAGCATTTT.

About this clone itself: One junction end does not reproduce the germline sequence, and a read error may be involved. The chain has TRBV5-4 and TRBJ1-1; TRBD1 matches 8 bases. Germline V lookup: CDR1 SGHNT, CDR2 YYREEE (reference sequence). CDR3 length: 16 residues. The CDR3 DNA is TGTGCCACCAGCCTAGCACGGACAGGGAGGGGCACTGAAGCTTTCTTT. Translation: CATSLARTGRGTEAFF.

This rearrangement joins TRBV4-3 to TRBJ2-7; 7 bases are shared with TRBD1. Germline assignment: CDR1 LGHNA and CDR2 YSLEER. J gave up 7 bases and V 0 bases, and 12 bases lay outside the gene matches. The CDR3 runs 16 residues. The DNA of the CDR3 is TGCGCCAGCAGCCAAGAGGACGGGACAGCTGCTAGGGAGCAGTACTTC. This sequence encodes CASSQEDGTAAREQYF.

The chain employs TRBV7-9 and TRBJ1-1; maybe TRBD1 (5 bases). Trimming cost V 5 bases and J 0 bases, with 16 bases left between them. CDR1 and CDR2 from the germline V gene are SEHNR and FQNEAQ (reference sequence). The CDR3 has 16 residues. Here the CDR3 DNA reads TGTGCCAGCAGCCCCCGGGTGGGGGTGATGAACACTGAAGCTTTCTTT. It is translated as CASSPRVGVMNTEAFF. The whole variable domain, filled in from reference TRBV7-9 and TRBJ1-1, reads DTGVSQNPRHKITKRGQNVTFRCDPISEHNRLYWYRQTLGQGPEFLTYFQNEAQLEKSRLLSDRFSAERPKGSFSTLEIQRTEQGDSAMYLCASSPRVGVMNTEAFFGQGTRLTVV.

This chain links TRBV7-2 with TRBJ2-7; D may be TRBD1 (6 bases). The germline V and J ends were trimmed by 9 bases and 3 bases, with 12 bases remaining between them. The V gene's germline CDR1 is SGHTA and CDR2 FQGNSA. CDR3 size: 12 residues. The CDR3 region has the DNA TGTGCCAGTGGGACACAACACTACGAGCAGTACTTC. Translated, it gives CASGTQHYEQYF.

J is TRBJ2-3 and V is TRBV6-5; no clear D. The CDR3 runs 12 residues. The V end was cut by 6 bases, the J end by 0 bases, with 4 bases between. Per germline, CDR1 MNHEY and CDR2 SVGAGI. CDR3 bases: TGTGCCAGCAGGGGGAGCACAGATACGCAGTATTTT. It encodes CASRGSTDTQYF.

The chain carries TRBV2 and TRBJ1-1; D not certain. V was clipped by 2 bases and J by 3 bases, with 10 bases between them. The CDR3 spans 14 residues. The germline V gene has CDR1 SNHLY and CDR2 FYNNEI. CDR3 DNA: TGTGCCAGCAGTGAACTTCGGAGAGACACTGAAGCTTTCTTT. It codes for CASSELRRDTEAFF.

In this sample, this clone turned up a few times. The gene calls are TRBV7-3 and TRBJ2-1; the match to TRBD2 covers 15 bases. Germline values: CDR1 SGHTA, CDR2 FQGTGA. The CDR3 is 17 amino acids. J lost 10 bases, V lost 7 bases, and 14 bases had no gene match. The CDR3 DNA reads as TGTGCCAGCAAGTCTCTTCCCGGACTAGCGGGAGGGGGCGAGCAGTTCTTC. Its translation is CASKSLPGLAGGGEQFF.

The J gene is TRBJ2-7, the V gene TRBV4-1, with 13 positions matching TRBD2. This CDR3 has 17 residues. Trimming at V came to 1 base and at J to 6 bases, leaving 9 bases not matched to a gene. Germline CDR1 and CDR2: MGHRA and YSYEKL. DNA of the CDR3: TGCGCCAGCAGCCAAGGATTCCCGGGACTAGCGGGATTCGAGCAGTACTTC. Amino acids: CASSQGFPGLAGFEQYF.